The clone carrying this T cell receptor beta chain was seen more than once but under ten times. V lost 0 bases, J lost 7 bases, and 5 bases lay in between. The CDR3 is 12 amino acids. Germline V gene sequence: CDR1 SGHTS, CDR2 YDEGEE. TCRdb's table, derived via immunoSEQ multiplex PCR, lists solely in-frame clones and lacks some. The repertoire holds some 70,000 clones, with approximately 91% as singletons. The data stem from a study of T cells after somatic rescue of genetic block. The sequenced sample was peripheral blood mononuclear cells (PBMCs). The rearrangement links TRBV5-8 to TRBJ1-5, with D hard to call. The clonotype was recovered from a man aged 30 to 39. The chain's CDR3 is CASSLVPQPQHF. The CDR3 DNA reads TGTGCCAGCAGCTTGGTCCCCCAGCCCCAGCATTTT.